Listed below are T cell receptor beta chains from one sample, sequenced in a study of shared clonotypes between healthy human individuals. Measured with immunoSEQ multiplex PCR; TCRdb has only the in-frame clones, and not every one. Here the sample spans approximately 2.5 million clones, 93% being singletons. The sequenced sample consisted of naive CD4+ T cells from PBMCs. The receptors stem from a man between 18 and 29 years old in good health. Some clones in this sample may be carry-over from other donors' samples. CDR3s include the opening cysteine and the closing phenylalanine or tryptophan. A D gene is named only where the DNA matches it firmly. Where a row states a size, it is once, few, many or the class of an expanded clone; other rows omit it.

clone_size | j_call | v_call | d_call | cdr3_length | cdr3_aa | cdr3_nt
NA | TRBJ2-3 | TRBV7-2 | NA | 14 | CASSPGRRTDTQYF | TGTGCCAGCAGCCCGGGACGCCGCACAGATACGCAGTATTTT
NA | TRBJ1-5 | TRBV7-8 | NA | 13 | CASSGGGGQPQHF | TGTGCCAGCTCGGGAGGGGGAGGACAGCCCCAGCATTTT
once | TRBJ1-2 | TRBV27 | NA | 14 | CASSLGGGNYGYTF | TGTGCCAGCAGCCTTGGGGGGGGGAACTATGGCTACACCTTC
NA | TRBJ2-5 | TRBV5-5 | NA | 14 | CASSPIGGGETQYF | TGTGCCAGCAGCCCGATCGGAGGAGGAGAGACCCAGTACTTC
once | TRBJ1-4 | TRBV18 | NA | 14 | CASSPWQEGEKLFF | TGTGCCAGCTCACCATGGCAGGAGGGCGAAAAACTGTTTTTT
NA | TRBJ1-4 | TRBV7-9 | NA | 12 | CASSLFLEKLFF | TGTGCCAGCAGCTTATTTCTGGAAAAACTGTTTTTT
NA | TRBJ1-2 | TRBV19 | NA | 16 | CASSEPTGSPGFGYTF | TGTGCCAGTTCCGAGCCGACCGGGTCCCCGGGCTTTGGCTACACCTTC
NA | TRBJ2-7 | TRBV5-4 | TRBD2 | 15 | CASSPGAGLATEQYF | TGTGCCAGCAGCCCTGGGGCGGGACTAGCAACCGAGCAGTACTTC
NA | TRBJ1-2 | TRBV19 | NA | 14 | CASSMMGGHYGYTF | TGTGCCAGTAGTATGATGGGGGGGCATTATGGCTACACCTTC
NA | TRBJ2-5 | TRBV7-2 | TRBD2 | 16 | CASSLMSGRGQETQYF | TGTGCCAGCAGCTTAATGAGCGGGAGGGGGCAAGAGACCCAGTACTTC
NA | TRBJ2-3 | TRBV14 | NA | 14 | CASRRGGPPDTQYF | TGTGCCAGCAGGAGGGGGGGCCCCCCAGATACGCAGTATTTT
NA | TRBJ2-7 | TRBV30 | NA | 13 | CAWSVQRSYEQYF | TGTGCCTGGAGTGTTCAGCGCTCCTACGAGCAGTACTTC
NA | TRBJ2-1 | TRBV27 | NA | 15 | CASSFFAGNNNEQFF | TGTGCCAGCAGTTTTTTTGCGGGTAATAACAATGAGCAGTTCTTC
NA | TRBJ2-3 | TRBV7-5 | NA | 14 | CVRSLGFYTDTQYF | TGTGTCAGAAGCTTAGGGTTCTACACAGATACGCAGTATTTT
NA | TRBJ2-5 | TRBV28 | NA | 14 | CASSPQYSPETQYF | TGTGCCAGCAGTCCTCAGTATTCCCCAGAGACCCAGTACTTC
once | TRBJ2-4 | TRBV10-2 | NA | 14 | CASSEEGGKNIQYF | TGCGCCAGCAGTGAGGAGGGGGGCAAAAACATTCAGTACTTC
NA | TRBJ1-1 | TRBV30 | NA | 16 | CAWSRRGNRRDTEAFF | TGTGCCTGGAGCCGAAGAGGGAACAGACGGGACACTGAAGCTTTCTTT
once | TRBJ1-2 | TRBV6-6 | NA | 14 | CASSYSSGRGGYTF | TGTGCCAGCAGTTACTCGTCAGGGAGGGGGGGCTACACCTTC
NA | TRBJ2-7 | TRBV5-1 | TRBD1 | 17 | CASSTGQAKPSSYEQYF | TGCGCCAGCAGTACGGGACAGGCGAAACCAAGCTCCTACGAGCAGTACTTC
NA | TRBJ2-1 | TRBV6-4 | TRBD1 | 13 | CASSRQGNNEQFF | TGTGCCAGCAGTCGACAGGGAAACAATGAGCAGTTCTTC
once | TRBJ1-5 | TRBV2 | NA | 15 | CASSEPPYSNQPQHF | TGTGCCAGCAGTGAACCCCCCTATAGCAATCAGCCCCAGCATTTT
NA | TRBJ2-5 | TRBV5-1 | NA | 15 | CASSLGRGLQETQYF | TGCGCCAGCAGCTTGGGCAGGGGCCTCCAAGAGACCCAGTACTTC
once | TRBJ2-5 | TRBV14 | NA | 17 | CASSQFLPYRGGETQYF | TGTGCCAGCAGCCAATTCCTCCCGTACAGGGGAGGGGAGACCCAGTACTTC
NA | TRBJ1-4 | TRBV29-1 | NA | 13 | CSVETATNEKLFF | TGCAGCGTTGAGACCGCAACTAATGAAAAACTGTTTTTT
NA | TRBJ2-1 | TRBV5-1 | NA | 14 | CASSLLVLGNEQFF | TGCGCCAGCAGCTTGCTGGTACTGGGGAATGAGCAGTTCTTC
NA | TRBJ2-3 | TRBV6-6 | NA | 15 | CASSSPGSGTDTQYF | TGTGCCAGCAGTTCTCCAGGGTCCGGCACAGATACGCAGTATTTT
NA | TRBJ2-2 | TRBV5-8 | NA | 16 | CASSLRAGSRTGELFF | TGTGCCAGCAGCCTGAGGGCAGGCTCGCGCACCGGGGAGCTGTTTTTT
NA | TRBJ2-7 | TRBV5-4 | TRBD1 | 14 | CASSPGTGTYEQYF | TGTGCCAGCAGTCCCGGGACAGGGACCTACGAGCAGTACTTC
NA | TRBJ2-5 | TRBV29-1 | TRBD1 | 12 | CSVHRGLETQYF | TGCAGCGTCCACAGGGGATTGGAGACCCAGTACTTC
NA | TRBJ1-3 | TRBV11-2 | TRBD1 | 15 | CASRPIRDRGNTIYF | TGTGCCAGCAGACCAATCCGGGACAGGGGAAACACCATATATTTT